This T cell receptor (beta chain) was retrieved from a study of OX40 agonist ivuxolimab in advanced cancers. Study results and limitations: Low normalized T-cell clonal expansion also characterized some of the nonresponders.

V was trimmed by 4 bases and J by 1 base, leaving 14 bases between them. Germline CDR1 SGHRS, CDR2 YFSETQ. The CDR3 sequence is 16 residues long. Comments on this clone: The antigen is unknown.

TCRdb's copy holds only in-frame clones and misses some; the assay was immunoSEQ multiplex PCR. In the table there are 55,000 to 85,000 clones, roughly 80% of which are singletons. The chain carries TRBV5-1 and TRBJ2-2, with D possibly TRBD2 on 6 matching bases. The TCR was taken from an adult with an advanced solid tumor such as melanoma, head and neck, liver or kidney cancer. Specimen: CD4+ or CD8+ T cells sorted from blood, collected in a trial of the OX40 agonist ivuxolimab. The CDR3 DNA reads TGCGCCAGCAGCATGGGGCACGGGGGGAACACCGGGGAGCTGTTTTTT. Encoded protein: CASSMGHGGNTGELFF. Full variable domain (missing parts from reference TRBV5-1 and TRBJ2-2): KAGVTQTPRYLIKTRGQQVTLSCSPISGHRSVSWYQQTPGQGLQFLFEYFSETQRNKGNFPGRFSGRQFSNSRSEMNVSTLELGDSALYLCASSMGHGGNTGELFFGEGSRLTVL.